Presented here are 4 T cell receptor beta chains from one specimen sequenced in a study of neurological immune-mediated disorders. TCRdb passed the 5' RACE reads through MiXCR, listing each CDR3 protein once. The repertoire holds 55,000 to 75,000 distinct CDR3 sequences, 2% to 2.5% seen once, with about 3% in the top ten. Material for sequencing was PBMCs. The receptors were gathered from a middle-aged man with multiple sclerosis.

In its sample, this clonotype was seen many times. The rearrangement uses TRBV12-3 or TRBV12-4 and TRBJ1-3; D is uncertain. This CDR3 comprises 13 residues. V was pared by 8 bases and J by 4 bases, with 12 bases between. CDR3: CASAQDSGNTIYF. CDR3 coding DNA: TGTGCCAGCGCGCAGGACTCCGGAAACACCATATATTTT.

There are many counts of this clonotype. The V call is TRBV6-5, the J call TRBJ1-1; 7 bases agree with TRBD1. CDR1 MNHEY and CDR2 SVGAGI come from the germline V gene. The CDR3 sequence is 14 residues long. V lost 6 bases, J lost 2 bases, and 6 bases stayed unmatched. The CDR3 here is CASRQQGLNTEAFF. The DNA for the CDR3 is TGTGCCAGCAGGCAACAGGGGCTAAACACTGAAGCTTTCTTT.

This clonotype was seen ten or more times. V usage is TRBV12-3 or TRBV12-4 and J usage is TRBJ1-4; D is ambiguous. The CDR3 runs to 15 residues. V shed 5 bases and J shed 4 bases, with 14 bases lying between them. CDR3 nucleotides: TGTGCCAGCAGTCCCATGGGTCTGGGTAATGAAAAACTGTTTTTT. This translates into CASSPMGLGNEKLFF.

This clonotype appeared many times. The gene calls are TRBV7-9 and TRBJ2-3, with D unclear. V gave up 7 bases and J gave up 2 bases, with 16 bases separating them. Germline CDR1 is SEHNR and CDR2 is FQNEAQ (reference sequence). The CDR3 has 15 residues. CDR3 residues: CASTALTVSTDTQYF. Here the CDR3 DNA reads TGTGCCAGCACCGCCCTAACCGTCTCCACAGATACGCAGTATTTT. The full variable domain, in which reference TRBV7-9 and TRBJ2-3 provide the parts outside the CDR3, is DTGVSQNPRHKITKRGQNVTFRCDPISEHNRLYWYRQTLGQGPEFLTYFQNEAQLEKSRLLSDRFSAERPKGSFSTLEIQRTEQGDSAMYLCASTALTVSTDTQYFGPGTRLTVL.